The sequence of this T cell receptor beta chain was determined in a study of blood T cells in healthy people across ages. This clonotype has more than one count but fewer than ten. Through a sample-barcoded 5' primer and a J-beta primer mix, a second PCR was run for roughly 7 to 12 cycles. TCRdb analysed the 5' RACE reads with MiXCR anew, one entry per CDR3 protein. The sample contains 450,000 to 700,000 distinct CDR3 sequences, 25% to 30% of which appear only once. Germline V gene sequence: CDR1 SGHVS, CDR2 FQNEAQ. Trimming took 7 bases from V and 3 from J, leaving 16 bases between them. CDR3 length: 15 amino acids.

The TCR was taken from a woman between 65 and 79 years old in good health. The sequenced material came from blood. V gene TRBV7-8 combines with J gene TRBJ1-5, with a weak D call TRBD1 (6 bases). The CDR3 is CASTPIGGINQPQHF. DNA for the CDR3: TGTGCCAGCACCCCCATCGGGGGCATCAATCAGCCCCAGCATTTT.